This T cell receptor (beta chain) was documented in a study of T cell clonality in common variable immunodeficiency (dated by TCRdb to 2014 to 2015). Results the study describes overall, beyond this receptor: According to the authors, figuring out what caused the increased clonality in CVID would require sequencing the repertoires of T cell subpopulations. Increased TCRbeta clonality was found in CVID subjects compared with healthy controls (t-test p = 0.018), with the increase being most characteristic of about a third of subjects. Even though DNA input was the same, control samples had an average of around 81,000 unique sequences each, compared with approximately 30,000 in CVID samples. Differences among patients in the CVID cohort limited the correlations between repertoire features and clinical complications. Fewer TCRbeta clones were shared among CVID subjects than among healthy controls (p < 0.0001). Reportedly, TCRbeta sequences from CVID had fewer deletions and N-nucleotide insertions, and highly modified clones with 13 or more V deletions were absent from CVID.

Trimming removed 0 bases from V and 3 bases from J; the gene matches leave 1 base unexplained. The germline V gene supplies CDR1 MNHEY and CDR2 SVGEGT. The CDR3 covers 15 residues, taking in both the cysteine and the phenylalanine. The DNA covers only part of the CDR3, 36 bases in frame from base 1. Predominantly Caucasian heritage was noted among both the CVID patients and the healthy controls. From each donor, about 5 to 8.5 ml of heparinized peripheral whole blood was collected. TCRbeta CDR3 repertoires were sequenced from genomic DNA of adults with common variable immune deficiency (CVID) and healthy adult controls. The control group comprised about 22 healthy adult volunteers, approximately 12 female and roughly ten male, aged roughly 23 to 75 years with a mean age of approximately 31. Diluted blood was density-centrifuged over Hypaque 1077 or Ficoll-Paque to isolate peripheral blood mononuclear cells. Genomic DNA was obtained from unsorted mononuclear cells through either Qiagen column purification or a centrifugation-based method.

For sequencing input, CVID and control samples contributed equivalent amounts of genomic DNA. For every sample, a 60 bp segment covering the rearranged TCRbeta CDR3 region was amplified and then sequenced. TCRbeta amplification used the immunoSEQ assay, a bias-corrected multiplex PCR with high-throughput sequencing. As for the original processing: Every unique nucleotide sequence counted as a clone and was annotated with V, D and J genes, copy number and frequency. Sequences were labeled productive if in frame, and non-productive if out of frame or containing stop codons. As previously described, clonality was computed from Shannon's entropy. The predicted amino acid sequences of productive clones were used to derive mean CDR3 Kyte-Doolittle hydropathy. The R hclust function was used to hierarchically cluster scaled V gene usage with Manhattan distance and complete linkage. Sharing of clones by CDR3 amino acid sequence was evaluated through resampling of 12 repertoires per group over 100 rounds. The repertoires were screened for approximately 72 published EBV-specific TCRbeta sequences and roughly 240 published CMV-specific TCRbeta sequences. Analysis left out two CVID samples that produced under 10,000 sequences, so 40 to 50 CVID repertoires remained. This immuneACCESS table, as held by TCRdb, lists in-frame sequences with V and J called but not all clones. Of the missing ones, under half trace to an unresolved V gene in checked studies; the others have no known cause. Clone size and V and J calls were adopted from that table, with D and trimming inferred from the DNA. The sample counts 35,000 to 50,000 clones, each observed more than once. The ten top clones hold approximately 0.68% of the sample.

This clone was observed at least ten times. What antigen it recognizes has not been identified. Coverage ceases 3 residues before the CDR3 finishes, and the germline J gene fills in the end. Within the sample, other DNA sequences also encode this same CDR3. Rearrangement joined TRBV6-2 or TRBV6-3 to TRBJ2-7, with 11 bases aligning to TRBD1. The sequenced sample consisted of peripheral blood mononuclear cells. The receptor comes from a person aged 18 to 75 in good health. CDR3 DNA (partial): TGTGCCAGCAGTTACTCAGGGACAGGGGGCTACGAG. It specifies CASSYSGTGGYE. The full-length CDR3 reads as CASSYSGTGGYEQYF.